The next 24 T cell receptor beta chains were all read from a single sample in a study of T cell responses to AZD1222 COVID-19 vaccine. TCRdb keeps only in-frame clones here, not all; method: immunoSEQ multiplex PCR. Of 70,000 or so clones listed, around 80% are singletons. This specimen was peripheral blood, taken on day 0 of AZD1222 vaccination. The source is an adult in good health.

The chain uses TRBV5-1 and TRBJ2-3, with TRBD2 matching over 7 bases. V lost 2 bases, J lost 1 base, and 7 bases stayed unmatched. The CDR3 runs to 16 residues. CDR1 is SGHRS and CDR2 is YFSETQ in the germline V gene. Here the CDR3 reads CASSLEAGWGTDTQYF. CDR3 bases: TGCGCCAGCAGCTTAGAAGCGGGGTGGGGCACAGATACGCAGTATTTT. The full variable domain, completed using reference TRBV5-1 and TRBJ2-3, is KAGVTQTPRYLIKTRGQQVTLSCSPISGHRSVSWYQQTPGQGLQFLFEYFSETQRNKGNFPGRFSGRQFSNSRSEMNVSTLELGDSALYLCASSLEAGWGTDTQYFGPGTRLTVL.

This sequence joins TRBV7-6 and TRBJ1-1; no firm D call. Germline V gives CDR1 SGHVS, CDR2 FNYEAQ. This CDR3 has 15 residues. V was cut by 1 base and J by 1 base, with 10 bases left in between. CDR3 sequence reads: CASSLGQRSNTEAFF. DNA for the CDR3: TGTGCCAGCAGCTTAGGACAACGGTCGAACACTGAAGCTTTCTTT.

The chain uses TRBV5-6 and TRBJ2-1; TRBD2 matches at 9 bases. V dropped 3 bases and J dropped 8; count of bases not matched to a gene: 15. The CDR3 sequence is 17 residues long. The germline gives CDR1 SGHDT, CDR2 YYEEEE. The CDR3 DNA reads as TGTGCCAGCAGCTCCGCCCCCAGCGGGGGGCCGTTCGATGAGCAGTTCTTC. This encodes CASSSAPSGGPFDEQFF.

The chain links TRBV6-5 to TRBJ1-4; possible D gene TRBD1, 5 bases. V was clipped by 0 bases and J by 7 bases, with 15 bases between them. Germline values: CDR1 MNHEY, CDR2 SVGAGI. The CDR3 runs to 16 residues. CDR3 residues: CASSYSSLQGAEKLFF. The DNA of the CDR3 is TGTGCCAGCAGTTACTCTAGTTTGCAGGGAGCTGAAAAACTGTTTTTT.

The chain is built from TRBV5-6 and TRBJ1-1; no definite D call. Germline V gene sequence: CDR1 SGHDT, CDR2 YYEEEE. The CDR3 is 17 amino acids. V lost 5 bases to trimming and J lost 3 bases, with 23 bases between them. CDR3 nucleotides: TGTGCCAGCAGATACCAAGTCAGCCTCCTTAGGGACACTGAAGCTTTCTTT. It encodes CASRYQVSLLRDTEAFF.

This clone was seen once. The V call is TRBV25-1, the J call TRBJ2-2; the match to TRBD1 covers 7 bases. The CDR3 sequence is 15 residues long. The germline V gene encodes CDR1 MGHDK and CDR2 SYGVNS. J was trimmed by 2 bases and V by 3 bases; bases with no gene match: 3. The CDR3 DNA follows: TGTGCCAGCAGTGATGACAGGGCCAACACCGGGGAGCTGTTTTTT. It yields the protein CASSDDRANTGELFF.

V and J are TRBV27 and TRBJ1-2, with a weak D call TRBD1 (6 bases). Trimming pared 3 bases from V and 8 bases from J, leaving 19 bases between. Germline lookup yields CDR1 MNHEY and CDR2 SMNVEV (reference sequence). This CDR3 spans 15 amino acids. Here the CDR3 reads CASSFTGQPDGGYTF. The CDR3 DNA follows: TGTGCCAGCAGTTTCACAGGGCAACCGGACGGAGGCTACACCTTC.

The V gene is TRBV9, the J gene TRBJ2-7; 11 positions match TRBD2. Trimming cost V 4 bases and J 4 bases; bases outside gene matches: 7. The germline gives CDR1 SGDLS, CDR2 YYNGEE. The CDR3 is 15 residues long. The CDR3 protein is CASSPGLAEGYEQYF. The DNA of the CDR3 is TGTGCCAGCAGCCCGGGACTAGCGGAAGGTTACGAGCAGTACTTC.

This clone came up once. The chain links TRBV24-1 to TRBJ2-3, with a tentative D call TRBD1 (5 bases). Trimming took 4 bases from V and 2 from J, leaving 18 bases between them. CDR1 is KGHDR, CDR2 SFDVKD, per germline. There are 17 residues in the CDR3. CDR3 nucleotides: TGTGCCACCAGTGACAGGGCAGAAATTGCTCCCACAGATACGCAGTATTTT. Its translation: CATSDRAEIAPTDTQYF.

This clone came up once. The chain carries TRBV29-1 and TRBJ1-4; tentative D call: TRBD1 (6 bases). CDR1 is SQVTM, CDR2 ANQGSEA, per germline. This CDR3 is 14 amino acids long. V gave up 5 bases and J gave up 8 bases, with 18 bases separating them. CDR3: CSVRGGAEDEKLFF. CDR3 nucleotides: TGCAGCGTTAGGGGGGGGGCGGAAGACGAAAAACTGTTTTTT.

This chain uses TRBV30 with TRBJ1-1; D gene ambiguous. With 0 bases removed from V and 0 bases from J, the gap between germline ends came to 5 bases. The CDR3 has 13 amino acids. The germline CDR1 and CDR2 sequences are GTSNPN and SVGIG (reference sequence). The CDR3 sequence: CAWSVQLNTEAFF. CDR3 bases: TGTGCCTGGAGTGTACAGTTGAACACTGAAGCTTTCTTT.

The chain has TRBV19 and TRBJ1-1; D is perhaps TRBD1 (5 bases). Deletions cut 5 bases from V and 4 bases from J, with 11 bases between. Germline lookup yields CDR1 LNHDA and CDR2 SQIVND (reference sequence). CDR3 length: 13 residues. CDR3 DNA sequence: TGTGCCAGTAGTCAGGGTAGGGGCACTGAAGCTTTCTTT. It specifies CASSQGRGTEAFF.

The chain employs TRBV19 and TRBJ1-5, with a weak D call TRBD1 (6 bases). The V and J ends lost 11 bases and 5 bases respectively, with 19 bases between them. CDR1 is LNHDA, CDR2 SQIVND, per germline (reference sequence). This CDR3 spans 14 amino acids. CDR3 in DNA: TGTGCCTCGTCAACCCCGGGGGCGGATCAGCCCCAGCATTTT. Protein product: CASSTPGADQPQHF.

The V and J genes are TRBV7-9 and TRBJ2-1, with D perhaps given as TRBD1 or TRBD2 (6 bases each). This CDR3 is 15 amino acids long. The V and J ends lost 4 bases and 1 base respectively, with 11 bases between them. Germline V gene sequence: CDR1 SEHNR, CDR2 FQNEAQ (reference sequence). CDR3 sequence reads: CASSSGGGSYNEQFF. The DNA for the CDR3 is TGTGCCAGCAGCTCCGGAGGGGGGTCCTACAATGAGCAGTTCTTC.

This rearrangement joins TRBV1 to TRBJ2-3; the table's D call of TRBD2 was not tested on the DNA. TRBV1 is shown as a pseudogene. The CDR3 consists of 16 residues. In nucleotides, the CDR3 is TGCACCAGCAGCCAAGATCTAGCGGGGGAAACAGATACGCAGTATTTT. It specifies CTSSQDLAGETDTQYF.

In this sample, this clone turned up a few times. V gene TRBV11-2 combines with J gene TRBJ2-7; D is possibly TRBD1 (6 bases). In germline, CDR1 is SGHAT, CDR2 FQNNGV. The CDR3 length is 15 residues. V shed 6 bases and J shed 1 base, with 16 bases lying between them. The CDR3 nucleotides read TGTGCCAGCAGGTGGGCCGGGACAAAATCCTACGAGCAGTACTTC. This codes for CASRWAGTKSYEQYF.

J is TRBJ2-5 and V is TRBV5-1; D unclear. Germline lookup yields CDR1 SGHRS and CDR2 YFSETQ. Trimming removed 2 bases at V and 1 base at J, with 6 bases between. The CDR3 sequence is 13 residues long. The CDR3, as DNA: TGCGCCAGCAGCTTACAGAGCCAAGAGACCCAGTACTTC. Translating it yields CASSLQSQETQYF.

The CDR3, as DNA: TGTGCCAGCAGTGAGTTACAGGGAGGTACTGAAGCTTTCTTT. It specifies CASSELQGGTEAFF. This chain links TRBV6-1 with TRBJ1-1, with D possibly matching TRBD1 (6 bases). The length of the CDR3 is 14 residues. Germline V gene sequence: CDR1 MNHNS, CDR2 SASEGT. V was shortened by 3 bases and J by 5 bases, with 13 bases between the two germline ends.

The chain links TRBV29-1 to TRBJ2-3; 8 bases are a match to TRBD1. CDR3 length: 14 amino acids. With 3 bases clipped from V and 2 bases from J, the junction kept 4 bases outside the gene matches. Germline CDR1 reads SQVTM; CDR2 reads ANQGSEA. The CDR3 region is CSVESRGPTDTQYF. The CDR3 DNA follows: TGCAGCGTTGAGAGCAGGGGGCCCACAGATACGCAGTATTTT.

The V call is TRBV6-2 or TRBV6-3, the J call TRBJ1-2; D not resolved. In germline, CDR1 is MNHEY, CDR2 SVGEGT. Trimming removed 0 bases from V and 12 bases from J, with 17 bases in between. The CDR3 totals 14 residues. The CDR3 protein is CASSYSTGDEENTF. Written as DNA, the CDR3 is TGTGCCAGCAGTTACTCGACCGGGGATGAAGAGAACACCTTC.

Only one count was recorded for this clone. V gene TRBV7-9 combines with J gene TRBJ2-5, with D perhaps TRBD1 (6 bases). The CDR3 has 13 amino acids. V lost 5 bases and J 4 bases, leaving 11 bases between the germline ends. Per the germline V gene, CDR1 is SEHNR and CDR2 is FQNEAQ (reference sequence). The CDR3, as DNA: TGTGCCAGCAGCAACGGACAGTTAGAGACCCAGTACTTC. This codes for CASSNGQLETQYF.

The chain is built from TRBV19 and TRBJ1-5; D is perhaps TRBD1 (5 bases). V lost 6 bases and J 7 bases, leaving 19 bases between the germline ends. CDR1 is LNHDA, CDR2 SQIVND, per germline (reference sequence). CDR3 length: 15 amino acids. The CDR3 here is CASSLDSPPRQPQHF. The CDR3, as DNA: TGTGCCAGTAGCCTTGACAGCCCTCCAAGACAGCCCCAGCATTTT.

The CDR3 region is CSVDSIDYGYTF. The CDR3 region has the DNA TGCAGCGTTGATTCGATAGACTATGGCTACACCTTC. The gene calls are TRBV29-1 and TRBJ1-2; D gene uncertain. Germline V CDR1 and CDR2: SQVTM, ANQGSEA. The CDR3 loop spans 12 amino acids. V was pared by 3 bases and J by 3 bases, with 8 bases between.

The J gene is TRBJ1-6, the V gene TRBV6-5; D remains ambiguous. Germline lookup yields CDR1 MNHEY and CDR2 SVGAGI. The CDR3 loop spans 16 amino acids. V was pared by 4 bases and J by 8 bases, with 18 bases between. The CDR3 DNA reads as TGTGCCAGCAGTTCCACAATCTCACAGACGGATTCACCCCTCCACTTT. Protein product: CASSSTISQTDSPLHF.